This T cell receptor (beta chain) was captured by sequencing in a study of blood T cell repertoires in COVID-19. Looked up from germline, CDR1 is SEHNR and CDR2 is FQNEAQ (reference sequence). V was shortened by 1 base and J by 0 bases, with 9 bases between the two germline ends. The CDR3 totals 15 residues. This clone was seen just once. TCRdb's table, derived via immunoSEQ multiplex PCR, lists solely in-frame clones and lacks some. Of more than 300,000 clones in the sample, around 83% were seen once. The chain combines TRBV7-9 with TRBJ1-1; D remains unclear. The receptor comes from a woman between 50 and 59 years old who had recovered from COVID-19. Material for sequencing was PBMCs or T cells enriched from blood (not recorded which). The CDR3 reads CASSLEAVLNTEAFF. The CDR3 nucleotides read TGTGCCAGCAGCTTAGAGGCGGTGTTGAACACTGAAGCTTTCTTT.